A selection of T cell receptor beta chains follows, all from one sample in a study of identical twins. Each CDR3 protein gets one entry after TCRdb re-called the 5' RACE reads with MiXCR. The sample has 750,000 to 950,000 distinct CDR3 sequences; roughly an eighth are singletons. This sample also belongs to another study, concerning yellow fever vaccine responses in identical twins.

Sequenced: PBMCs. The source of these receptors is a woman under 30 in good health. Each CDR3 is given without its conserved first and last residue.

V	J	CDR3
TRBV5-1	TRBJ2-5	ASSPGGFQETQY
TRBV5-5	TRBJ2-5	ASSHHPVNTETQY
TRBV20-1	TRBJ1-5	SAKGHRNQPQH
TRBV29-1	TRBJ2-2	SAERGAGTGELF
TRBV12-3/TRBV12-4	TRBJ1-5	ASSLATGNQPQH
TRBV6-5	TRBJ1-1	ASSLGQLMGAF
TRBV6-5	TRBJ2-1	ASSYSSGLREQF
TRBV5-1	TRBJ2-1	ASSLVAGVNHEQF
TRBV18	TRBJ2-5	ASSPRDRFGETQY
TRBV9	TRBJ1-1	ASSVQGDNTEAF
TRBV5-1	TRBJ2-1	ASSLAPGLAGGNEQF
TRBV6-5	TRBJ1-1	ASSYSRGRKEAF
TRBV7-9	TRBJ1-1	ASSLAWRNRTEAF
TRBV4-1	TRBJ2-5	ASSQDRAGQSRETQY
TRBV7-8	TRBJ2-5	ACSFRVEAQY
TRBV5-1	TRBJ2-3	ASSWDPSGSPSDTQY
TRBV28	TRBJ1-5	ASSFYGGGQPQH
TRBV5-6	TRBJ2-7	ASSPRGSGRYEQY
TRBV5-1	TRBJ2-2	ASSLALYSSTGELF
TRBV5-1	TRBJ2-5	ASSKTKTGTQETQY
TRBV20-1	TRBJ2-7	SAEALLAEGGEQY
TRBV10-3	TRBJ2-3	AISDTRDRSTDTQY
TRBV21-1	TRBJ1-4	ARENRDNEKLF
TRBV24-1	TRBJ1-5	ATSDQTGNQPQH
TRBV27	TRBJ1-1	ASSSSGTITEAF
TRBV2	TRBJ1-2	ASSGGQIYYYGYT
TRBV10-3	TRBJ2-1	AIRRDSRTYNEQF
TRBV12-3/TRBV12-4	TRBJ1-4	ASSYGLSSGEKLF